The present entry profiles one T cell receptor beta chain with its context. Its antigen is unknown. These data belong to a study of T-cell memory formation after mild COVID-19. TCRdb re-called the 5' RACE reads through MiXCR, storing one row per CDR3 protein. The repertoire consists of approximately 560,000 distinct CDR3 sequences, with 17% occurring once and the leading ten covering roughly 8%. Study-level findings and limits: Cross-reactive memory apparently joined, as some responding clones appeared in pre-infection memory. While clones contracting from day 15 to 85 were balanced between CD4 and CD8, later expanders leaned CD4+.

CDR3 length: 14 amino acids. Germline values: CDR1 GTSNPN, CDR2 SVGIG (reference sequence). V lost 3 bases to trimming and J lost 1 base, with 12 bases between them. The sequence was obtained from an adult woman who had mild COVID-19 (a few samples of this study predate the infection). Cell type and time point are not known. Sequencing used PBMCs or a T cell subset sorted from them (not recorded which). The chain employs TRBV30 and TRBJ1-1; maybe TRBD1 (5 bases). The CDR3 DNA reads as TGTGCCTGGAGGATCGAGGGGAAGAACACTGAAGCTTTCTTT. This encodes CAWRIEGKNTEAFF.